The 27 T cell receptor beta chains below all came from one sample that was sequenced in a study of shared T cell receptors in the human thymus. Clones were sequenced by immunoSEQ multiplex PCR, and TCRdb holds only the in-frame ones, with some missing. The sample records roughly 700,000 clones, 70% to 90% being singletons. These data are also associated with another study on human thymus T cells.

The sample was thymocytes. These receptors were collected from a boy younger than two with a congenital heart defect.

The J gene is TRBJ1-3, the V gene TRBV13; maybe TRBD1 (5 bases). V was clipped by 4 bases and J by 0 bases, with 16 bases between them. The CDR3 has 17 residues. Germline values: CDR1 PRHDT, CDR2 FYEKMQ (reference sequence). The CDR3 region is CASSYQGRPFSGNTIYF. In DNA form, the CDR3 reads TGTGCCAGCAGCTACCAGGGCAGGCCCTTCTCTGGAAACACCATATATTTT.

The rearrangement links TRBV10-1 to TRBJ2-7, with 9 bases lining up with TRBD2. The germline V gene has CDR1 WNHNN and CDR2 SYGVQD (reference sequence). CDR3 length equals 16 residues. Trimming at V came to 4 bases and at J to 7 bases, leaving 14 bases not matched to a gene. The CDR3 is CASSVAQTSGWWEQYF. CDR3 nucleotides: TGCGCCAGCAGTGTGGCCCAGACTAGCGGCTGGTGGGAGCAGTACTTC.

In this sample, this clone turned up a few times. The gene calls are TRBV29-1 and TRBJ2-1; possible D gene TRBD1, 8 bases. Germline V gene lookup returns CDR1 SQVTM and CDR2 ANQGSEA. With 3 bases removed from V and 9 bases from J, the gap between germline ends came to 30 bases. The CDR3 consists of 18 residues. The CDR3: CSVEAGTGPGAGDPEQFF. The CDR3 nucleotides read TGCAGCGTTGAGGCGGGGACAGGCCCTGGGGCGGGAGATCCTGAGCAGTTCTTC.

This chain uses TRBV14 with TRBJ2-5, with 11 bases identical to TRBD2. The CDR3 sequence is 14 residues long. Germline-derived CDR1 and CDR2 are SGHDN and FVKESK. The ends lost 4 bases at V and 5 bases at J; junction bases unmatched: 3. The CDR3 loop reads CASSLAGGPETQYF. In DNA, the CDR3 is TGTGCCAGCAGCCTAGCGGGAGGGCCGGAGACCCAGTACTTC.

The chain is built from TRBV27 and TRBJ2-5, with D possibly TRBD1 on 6 matching bases. The germline V gene has CDR1 MNHEY and CDR2 SMNVEV (reference sequence). The CDR3 is made up of 17 amino acids. V lost 2 bases, J lost 3 bases, and 19 bases lay in between. The CDR3 DNA is TGTGCCAGCAGTTTAAGCCCGAGGGACACGCTAAAAGAGACCCAGTACTTC. It translates to CASSLSPRDTLKETQYF.

This clone came up a few times. The chain employs TRBV5-1 and TRBJ2-7, with D possibly TRBD2 on 7 matching bases. The CDR3 totals 15 residues. Germline CDR1 and CDR2: SGHRS and YFSETQ. V shed 0 bases and J shed 2 bases, with 12 bases lying between them. CDR3 sequence (DNA): TGCGCCAGCAGCTTGGATAGGGGGGGCCCCTACGAGCAGTACTTC. Its translation: CASSLDRGGPYEQYF.

The chain combines TRBV21-1 with TRBJ2-7; the tabulated D call, TRBD1, remains unverified against the DNA. TRBV21-1 is a pseudogene locus. The CDR3 totals 16 residues. This CDR3 reads CASSPRDSRLSYEQYF. In nucleotides, the CDR3 is TGTGCCAGCAGCCCAAGGGACAGTCGACTCTCCTACGAGCAGTACTTC.

CDR3 DNA sequence: TGCGCCAGCAGGGGAGGCGCGGTGGCTGAAGCTTTCTTT. Translating it yields CASRGGAVAEAFF. The chain carries TRBV10-2 and TRBJ1-1, with D unresolved. The V and J ends lost 6 bases and 6 bases respectively, with 14 bases between them. There are 13 residues in the CDR3. Looked up from germline, CDR1 is WSHSY and CDR2 is SAAADI.

This chain links TRBV5-1 with TRBJ2-1, with 10 bases lining up with TRBD1. From germline, CDR1 is SGHRS and CDR2 YFSETQ. Germline trimming cut 2 bases from V and 0 bases from J; bases unmatched to any gene: 20. This CDR3 has 22 amino acids. The CDR3 spells CASSFGGQGPVGEGSSYNEQFF. The CDR3 nucleotides read TGCGCCAGCAGCTTTGGGGGACAGGGGCCGGTCGGGGAGGGAAGCTCCTACAATGAGCAGTTCTTC.

The chain combines TRBV7-9 with TRBJ1-1; a possible D gene is TRBD1 (6 bases). The germline CDR1 and CDR2 sequences are SEHNR and FQNEAQ (reference sequence). This CDR3 is 19 amino acids long. V was pared by 1 base and J by 0 bases, with 21 bases between. The CDR3 loop reads CASSLGVGRGHGVNTEAFF. The CDR3 coding sequence is TGTGCCAGCAGCTTAGGGGTGGGCAGGGGACACGGCGTGAACACTGAAGCTTTCTTT.

This rearrangement joins TRBV25-1 to TRBJ2-1; 11 nucleotides agree with TRBD2. Germline assignment: CDR1 MGHDK and CDR2 SYGVNS. The CDR3 covers 16 residues. Trimming took 5 bases from V and 5 from J; bases not matched to a gene: 8. CDR3 sequence: CASSPLGLAGNNEQFF. For the CDR3, the DNA is TGTGCCAGCAGTCCCCTCGGACTAGCGGGCAACAATGAGCAGTTCTTC.

The CDR3 spells CAWILPPSGNYNEQFF. In DNA form, the CDR3 reads TGTGCCTGGATTCTCCCCCCTAGCGGAAACTACAATGAGCAGTTCTTC. V and J are TRBV30 and TRBJ2-1, with 7 bases aligning to TRBD2. Trimming cost V 4 bases and J 3 bases; bases outside gene matches: 12. There are 16 residues in the CDR3. Germline CDR1 reads GTSNPN; CDR2 reads SVGIG (reference sequence). The entire variable domain, with the rest obtained from reference TRBV30 and TRBJ2-1, is as follows: SQTIHQWPATLVQPVGSPLSLECTVEGTSNPNLYWYRQAAGRGLQLLFYSVGIGQISSEVPQNLSASRPQDRQFILSSKKLLLSDSGFYLCAWILPPSGNYNEQFFGPGTRLTVL.

V usage is TRBV27 and J usage is TRBJ1-2; D might be TRBD1 (6 bases). V was shortened by 7 bases and J by 6 bases, with 18 bases between the two germline ends. The CDR3 is made up of 14 amino acids. Germline assignment: CDR1 MNHEY and CDR2 SMNVEV (reference sequence). The CDR3 coding sequence is TGTGCCAGCACCCAAAACGGACAGTGGGATGGCTACACCTTC. It is translated as CASTQNGQWDGYTF.

This chain connects TRBV6-6 to TRBJ2-6; weak D call: TRBD2 (6 bases). Trimming pared 6 bases from V and 8 bases from J, leaving 20 bases between. CDR3 length: 16 residues. Germline CDR1 reads MNHNY; CDR2 reads SVGAGI (reference sequence). CDR3 residues: CASSRTAQLASNVLTF. For the CDR3, the DNA is TGTGCCAGCAGCCGCACCGCCCAGCTAGCGTCCAACGTCCTGACTTTC.

The rearrangement uses TRBV10-2 and TRBJ2-7; TRBD2 aligns across 7 bases. The CDR3 has 15 residues. V lost 3 bases to trimming and J lost 7 bases; unmatched junction nucleotides: 12. The germline gives CDR1 WSHSY, CDR2 SAAADI. The CDR3 here is CASSDWVSGHSEQYF. CDR3 in DNA: TGCGCCAGCAGTGATTGGGTTAGCGGGCATTCGGAGCAGTACTTC.

This sequence joins TRBV28 and TRBJ1-2; D may be TRBD1 (5 bases). The length of the CDR3 is 16 residues. Trimming shortened V by 5 bases and J by 2 bases, and 18 bases separated the two germline ends. Germline-derived CDR1 and CDR2 are MDHEN and SYDVKM. The CDR3 nucleotides read TGTGCCAGCAGTAGGCCCACAGACAGAAGGAACTATGGCTACACCTTC. This sequence encodes CASSRPTDRRNYGYTF.

This clone was detected once. V gene TRBV6-5 combines with J gene TRBJ1-4; tentative D call: TRBD1 (5 bases). Trimming removed 5 bases from V and 9 bases from J, with 16 bases in between. The CDR3 is 14 amino acids. Germline V CDR1 and CDR2: MNHEY, SVGAGI. Here the CDR3 reads CASSGGEGEKKLFF. In DNA form, the CDR3 reads TGTGCCAGCAGTGGGGGGGAAGGGGAGAAAAAACTGTTTTTT.

The V and J genes are TRBV1 and TRBJ2-7; the table's D gene call, TRBD2, was not cross checked with the DNA. TRBV1 is reported as a pseudogene. The CDR3 has 12 residues. The CDR3 here is CTSGGGDYEQYF. CDR3 sequence (DNA): TGCACCAGCGGGGGGGGAGACTACGAGCAGTACTTC.

This sequence joins TRBV11-2 and TRBJ2-5; 12 bases fit TRBD2. Per the germline V gene, CDR1 is SGHAT and CDR2 is FQNNGV. The CDR3 has 16 amino acids. The V gene end was trimmed by 5 bases and the J gene end by 1 base; junction bases not matched to a gene: 5. The CDR3 DNA sequence: TGTGCCAGCAGCCACTCTAGCGGGAGGGCCCAAGAGACCCAGTACTTC. It encodes CASSHSSGRAQETQYF.

The gene calls are TRBV18 and TRBJ2-2, with 13 bases aligning to TRBD2. The V segment lost 4 bases and the J segment 5 bases; nucleotides outside the gene matches: 4. Looked up from germline, CDR1 is KGHSH and CDR2 is LQKENI. The CDR3 spans 16 residues. The CDR3 protein is CASSHRTSGSTGELFF. The CDR3 region has the DNA TGTGCCAGCTCACATCGGACTAGCGGGAGTACCGGGGAGCTGTTTTTT.

This clone has a single count. The chain couples TRBV7-6 to TRBJ2-1; TRBD2 agrees at 7 bases. The CDR3 spans 19 residues. Germline V lookup: CDR1 SGHVS, CDR2 FNYEAQ. Trimming cost V 4 bases and J 0 bases; bases outside gene matches: 15. CDR3 nucleotides: TGTGCCAGCAGCTCCCTCCCCCCTAGCGGCCGTAGCTCCTACAATGAGCAGTTCTTC. It translates to CASSSLPPSGRSSYNEQFF.

The CDR3 DNA sequence: TGTGCCAGCATCCTACGGAAGGGGCTTTCGGATACGCAGTATTTT. Translating it yields CASILRKGLSDTQYF. The gene calls are TRBV27 and TRBJ2-3; possibly TRBD1 for D (5 bases). CDR1 and CDR2 (germline): MNHEY, SMNVEV (reference sequence). There are 15 residues in the CDR3. V was shortened by 7 bases and J by 6 bases, with 20 bases between the two germline ends.

This clone was seen a few times. The J gene is TRBJ2-4, the V gene TRBV28; 7 nucleotides line up with TRBD1. Germline CDR1 reads MDHEN; CDR2 reads SYDVKM. V gave up 2 bases and J gave up 5 bases; unmatched junction bases: 3. The CDR3 runs 14 residues. The CDR3 region has the DNA TGTGCCAGCAGTTTAGACAGGGACGAAAACATTCAGTACTTC. Protein sequence: CASSLDRDENIQYF.

The chain links TRBV28 to TRBJ2-7; 11 bases map to TRBD1. This CDR3 comprises 24 residues. CDR1 and CDR2 (germline): MDHEN, SYDVKM. V trimming: 5 bases; J trimming: 3 bases; junction bases outside the gene matches: 33. The CDR3 reads CASSPLPRDRGKLAGNEGDYEQYF. The CDR3 coding sequence is TGTGCCAGCAGTCCGCTCCCCCGGGACAGGGGGAAGCTAGCGGGAAATGAAGGGGACTACGAGCAGTACTTC.

DNA of the CDR3: TGCAGCGTTCGGGGCAGGGGGTCGCAAGAGACCCAGTACTTC. This gives the protein CSVRGRGSQETQYF. The rearrangement links TRBV29-1 to TRBJ2-5; 7 bases are shared with TRBD1. The J segment lost 2 bases and the V segment lost 5 bases, leaving 8 bases of the junction unmatched. The germline gives CDR1 SQVTM, CDR2 ANQGSEA. The CDR3 is made up of 14 amino acids.

J is TRBJ2-5 and V is TRBV4-1; the match to TRBD2 covers 8 bases. The CDR3 is 13 residues long. J gave up 9 bases and V 6 bases, and 9 bases lay outside the gene matches. The V gene's germline CDR1 is MGHRA and CDR2 YSYEKL. The CDR3 loop reads CASSKQRGGPQYF. For the CDR3, the DNA is TGCGCCAGCAGTAAACAACGGGGGGGTCCCCAGTACTTC.

The chain recombines TRBV11-3 with TRBJ2-7; 14 positions match TRBD2. J gave up 5 bases and V 4 bases, and 10 bases lay outside the gene matches. This CDR3 contains 17 residues. The germline V gene encodes CDR1 SGHNT and CDR2 YENEEA. This chain's CDR3 is CASSSGTSGRDFHEQYF. The CDR3 DNA sequence: TGTGCCAGCAGCTCAGGGACTAGCGGGAGAGATTTCCACGAGCAGTACTTC.